Listed here are 2 T cell receptor beta chains from one sample, sequenced in a study of OX40 agonist ivuxolimab in advanced cancers. Here immunoSEQ multiplex PCR was the method, and the copy in TCRdb shows in-frame clones only, minus some. The sample has 65,000 to 95,000 clones; more than 85% are singletons. The specimen was CD4+ or CD8+ T cells sorted from blood, collected in a trial of the OX40 agonist ivuxolimab. These receptors all come from an adult with an advanced solid tumor such as melanoma, head and neck, liver or kidney cancer.

The chain has TRBV6-5 and TRBJ1-2; tentatively, D is TRBD1 (6 bases). The V end lost 4 bases, the J end lost 5 bases, and 17 bases lay between the germline ends. Per germline, CDR1 MNHEY and CDR2 SVGAGI. The CDR3 has 15 residues. CDR3 coding DNA: TGTGCCAGCAGTTTCACCAAGGGGGGAAATTATGGCTACACCTTC. Translating gives CASSFTKGGNYGYTF.

The rearrangement joins TRBV11-2 to TRBJ2-7; 10 nucleotides line up with TRBD2. Germline lookup yields CDR1 SGHAT and CDR2 FQNNGV. V lost 5 bases, J lost 2 bases, and 3 bases stayed unmatched. The CDR3 has 14 amino acids. CDR3 nucleotide sequence: TGTGCCAGCAGCCCAAGCGGGAGGGCCTACGAGCAGTACTTC. Translating gives CASSPSGRAYEQYF. Full variable domain (rest looked up from reference TRBV11-2 and TRBJ2-7): EAGVAQSPRYKIIEKRQSVAFWCNPISGHATLYWYQQILGQGPKLLIQFQNNGVVDDSQLPKDRFSAERLKGVDSTLKIQPAKLEDSAVYLCASSPSGRAYEQYFGPGTRLTVT.